The next 9 T cell receptor beta chains were all read from a single sample in a study of OX40 agonist ivuxolimab in advanced cancers. TCRdb's table, derived via immunoSEQ multiplex PCR, lists solely in-frame clones and lacks some. This repertoire shows about 76,000 clones, approximately 90% found once; its top ten account for roughly 0.98%. The sequences come from CD4+ or CD8+ T cells sorted from blood, collected in a trial of the OX40 agonist ivuxolimab. The source is an adult with an advanced solid tumor such as melanoma, head and neck, liver or kidney cancer.

This chain uses TRBV30 with TRBJ2-1; D is perhaps TRBD2 (6 bases). CDR1 is GTSNPN, CDR2 SVGIG, per germline (reference sequence). This CDR3 comprises 13 residues. The V gene lost 4 bases and the J gene lost 7 bases, with 14 bases spanning the gap. CDR3 in DNA: TGTGCCTGGACCCGGGACTTACTTAATGAGCAGTTCTTC. Translation: CAWTRDLLNEQFF.

The chain carries TRBV19 and TRBJ2-5, with 9 bases fitting TRBD1. CDR1 and CDR2 (germline): LNHDA, SQIVND (reference sequence). The V and J ends lost 3 bases and 4 bases, in that order; junction bases with no gene match: 6. The CDR3 runs 15 residues. In nucleotides, the CDR3 is TGTGCCAGTAGTATCCCGACAGGGGGAATAGAGACCCAGTACTTC. Protein product: CASSIPTGGIETQYF.

This chain uses TRBV5-1 with TRBJ1-1; a weak D match, TRBD1 (6 bases). Germline assignment: CDR1 SGHRS and CDR2 YFSETQ. V lost 0 bases and J 4 bases, leaving 10 bases between the germline ends. The CDR3 spans 14 residues. Here the CDR3 reads CASSLAPGATEAFF. DNA of the CDR3: TGCGCCAGCAGCTTGGCCCCAGGGGCCACTGAAGCTTTCTTT.

V usage is TRBV27 and J usage is TRBJ1-5, with D unclear. The CDR3 has 14 amino acids. CDR1 MNHEY and CDR2 SMNVEV come from the germline V gene (reference sequence). Trimming took off 6 bases at V and 4 bases at J, with 13 bases between the two ends. The CDR3: CASRRVKNNQPQHF. In DNA, the CDR3 is TGTGCCAGCAGGAGGGTGAAGAATAATCAGCCCCAGCATTTT.

This clone was counted a few times. Within the sample, other DNA sequences also encode this same CDR3. The chain employs TRBV9 and TRBJ2-7; 8 bases match TRBD1. From germline, CDR1 is SGDLS and CDR2 YYNGEE. The CDR3 loop spans 14 amino acids. V shed 0 bases, J shed 5 bases, and the junction held 4 bases outside the gene matches. The CDR3, as DNA: TGTGCCAGCAGCGTAGCTGACAGGGGCCACGAGCAGTACTTC. Protein sequence: CASSVADRGHEQYF. Looking up the rest from reference TRBV9 and TRBJ2-7 gives the full variable domain: DSGVTQTPKHLITATGQRVTLRCSPRSGDLSVYWYQQSLDQGLQFLIQYYNGEERAKGNILERFSAQQFPDLHSELNLSSLELGDSALYFCASSVADRGHEQYFGPGTRLTVT.

This clone was seen only once. The gene calls are TRBV7-2 and TRBJ2-1; D not certain. Germline assignment: CDR1 SGHTA and CDR2 FQGNSA. The CDR3 runs 12 residues. V gave up 2 bases and J gave up 8 bases, with 7 bases separating them. In DNA, the CDR3 is TGTGCCAGCAGCTTATCAAACTATGAGCAGTTCTTC. Its translation: CASSLSNYEQFF.

V is TRBV6-6 and J is TRBJ1-4, with 9 bases that match TRBD1. The CDR3 spans 15 residues. Germline V gene data show CDR1 as MNHNY and CDR2 as SVGAGI (reference sequence). V lost 0 bases to trimming and J lost 7 bases; unmatched junction nucleotides: 3. The CDR3 sequence: CASSYSGQGGEKLFF. The CDR3 bases are TGTGCCAGCAGTTACTCGGGACAGGGAGGTGAAAAACTGTTTTTT.

The chain employs TRBV7-2 and TRBJ1-2, with D maybe TRBD1 (5 bases). The germline V gene has CDR1 SGHTA and CDR2 FQGNSA. The ends were cut back, 5 bases at V and 6 bases at J, with 16 bases in the middle. This CDR3 spans 14 amino acids. CDR3 residues: CASSSRGPFNGYTF. CDR3 DNA: TGTGCCAGCAGCAGTAGGGGCCCATTTAATGGCTACACCTTC.

CDR3 region: CASSFGYSVETQYF. In nucleotides, the CDR3 is TGCGCCAGCAGCTTTGGGTATTCGGTAGAGACCCAGTACTTC. The chain combines TRBV5-1 with TRBJ2-5, with unresolved D. V was pared by 2 bases and J by 4 bases, with 12 bases between. CDR1 and CDR2 from the germline V gene are SGHRS and YFSETQ. CDR3 length equals 14 residues.